This T cell receptor beta chain was retrieved from a study of shared clonotypes between healthy human individuals. Per germline, CDR1 WNHNN and CDR2 SYGVQD (reference sequence). Trimming at V came to 6 bases and at J to 6 bases, leaving 8 bases not matched to a gene. This CDR3 has 16 amino acids. Sequencing was performed with immunoSEQ multiplex PCR; in TCRdb, only in-frame clones are kept and a portion is missing. The sample shows 950,000 to 1,100,000 clones, around 74% of them seen only once. This clone came up many times. All donors qualified as healthy HIV-negative adults and had experienced no recent acute infections or vaccinations. CD4+ cells underwent separation, giving CD45RA+ naive and CD45RA-negative memory subsets.

This TCR derives from a man between 18 and 29 years old in good health. The chain joins TRBV10-1 to TRBJ1-6, with 10 bases fitting TRBD1. The sample was memory CD4+ T cells sorted from blood. The subset here: CD45RA-negative fraction. CDR3 in DNA: TGCGCCAGCAGCGAGGGACAGGGGATCGGTAATTCACCCCTCCACTTT. This gives the protein CASSEGQGIGNSPLHF.